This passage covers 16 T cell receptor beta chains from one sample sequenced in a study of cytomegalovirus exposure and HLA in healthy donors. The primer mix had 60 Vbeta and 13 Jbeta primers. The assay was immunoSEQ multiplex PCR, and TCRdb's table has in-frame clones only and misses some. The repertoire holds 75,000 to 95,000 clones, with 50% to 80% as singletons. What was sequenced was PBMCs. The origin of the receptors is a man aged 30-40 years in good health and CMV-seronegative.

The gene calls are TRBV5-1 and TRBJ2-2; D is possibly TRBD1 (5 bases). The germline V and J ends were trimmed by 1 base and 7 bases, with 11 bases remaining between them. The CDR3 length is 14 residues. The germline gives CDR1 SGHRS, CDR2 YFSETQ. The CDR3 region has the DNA TGCGCCAGCAGCTTGCAGGGTTTGGTCGGGGAGCTGTTTTTT. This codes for CASSLQGLVGELFF. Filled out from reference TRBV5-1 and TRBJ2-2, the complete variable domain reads KAGVTQTPRYLIKTRGQQVTLSCSPISGHRSVSWYQQTPGQGLQFLFEYFSETQRNKGNFPGRFSGRQFSNSRSEMNVSTLELGDSALYLCASSLQGLVGELFFGEGSRLTVL.

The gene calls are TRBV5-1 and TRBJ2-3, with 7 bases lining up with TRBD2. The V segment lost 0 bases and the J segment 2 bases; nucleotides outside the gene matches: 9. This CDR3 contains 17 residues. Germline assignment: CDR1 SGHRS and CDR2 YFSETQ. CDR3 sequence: CASSLAWREYFTDTQYF. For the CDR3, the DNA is TGCGCCAGCAGCTTGGCGTGGCGGGAGTATTTCACAGATACGCAGTATTTT.

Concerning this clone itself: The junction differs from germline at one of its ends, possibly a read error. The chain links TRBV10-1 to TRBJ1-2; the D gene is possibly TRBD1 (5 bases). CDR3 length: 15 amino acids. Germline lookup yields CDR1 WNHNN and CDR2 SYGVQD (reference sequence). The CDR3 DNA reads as TGCGCCAGCAGTGAGTCGATAGGGGAAAACTATGGCCACACCTTC. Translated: CASSESIGENYGHTF.

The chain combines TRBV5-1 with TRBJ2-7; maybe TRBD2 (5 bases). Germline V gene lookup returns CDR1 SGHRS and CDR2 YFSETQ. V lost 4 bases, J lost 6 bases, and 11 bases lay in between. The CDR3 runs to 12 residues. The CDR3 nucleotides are TGCGCCAGCAGCCCCAAGGGAGCCGAGCAGTACTTC. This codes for CASSPKGAEQYF.

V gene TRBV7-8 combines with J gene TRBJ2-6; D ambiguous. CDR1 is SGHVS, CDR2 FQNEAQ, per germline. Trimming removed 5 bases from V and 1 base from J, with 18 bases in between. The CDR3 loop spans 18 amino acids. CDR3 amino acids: CASSLSPTQRSGANVLTF. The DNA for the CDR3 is TGTGCCAGCAGCCTCAGTCCTACTCAGAGGTCTGGGGCCAACGTCCTGACTTTC. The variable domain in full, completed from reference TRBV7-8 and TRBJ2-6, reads GAGVSQSPRYKVAKRGQDVALRCDPISGHVSLFWYQQALGQGPEFLTYFQNEAQLDKSGLPSDRFFAERPEGSVSTLKIQRTQQEDSAVYLCASSLSPTQRSGANVLTFGAGSRLTVL.

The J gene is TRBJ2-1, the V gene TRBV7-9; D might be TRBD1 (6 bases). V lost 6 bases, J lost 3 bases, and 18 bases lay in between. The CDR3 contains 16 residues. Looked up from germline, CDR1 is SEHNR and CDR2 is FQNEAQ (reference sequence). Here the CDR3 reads CASRKETDSFYNEQFF. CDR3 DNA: TGTGCCAGCAGAAAAGAAACGGACAGCTTCTACAATGAGCAGTTCTTC.

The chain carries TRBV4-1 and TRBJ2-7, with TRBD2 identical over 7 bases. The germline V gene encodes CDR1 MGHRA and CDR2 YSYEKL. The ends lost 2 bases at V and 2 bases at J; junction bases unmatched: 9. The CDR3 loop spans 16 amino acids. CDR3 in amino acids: CASSQSLRAGAYEQYF. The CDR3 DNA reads TGCGCCAGCAGCCAATCCCTTAGGGCGGGAGCCTACGAGCAGTACTTC.

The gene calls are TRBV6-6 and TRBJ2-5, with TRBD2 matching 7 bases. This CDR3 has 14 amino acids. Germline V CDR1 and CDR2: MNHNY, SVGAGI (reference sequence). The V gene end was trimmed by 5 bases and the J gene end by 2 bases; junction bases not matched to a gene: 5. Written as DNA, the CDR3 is TGTGCCAGCAGTCAGCGGGGAAGACAAGAGACCCAGTACTTC. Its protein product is CASSQRGRQETQYF.

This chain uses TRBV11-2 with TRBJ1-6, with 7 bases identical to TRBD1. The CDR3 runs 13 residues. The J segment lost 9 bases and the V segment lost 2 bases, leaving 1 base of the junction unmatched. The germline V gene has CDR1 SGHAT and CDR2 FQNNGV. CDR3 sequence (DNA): TGTGCCAGCAGCTTAAACAGGGGTTCACCCCTCCACTTT. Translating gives CASSLNRGSPLHF.

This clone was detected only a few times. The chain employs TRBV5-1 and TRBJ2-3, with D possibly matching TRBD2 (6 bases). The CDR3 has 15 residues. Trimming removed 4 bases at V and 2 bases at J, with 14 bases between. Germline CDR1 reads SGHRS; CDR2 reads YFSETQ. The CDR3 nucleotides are TGCGCCAGCAGCCTGGGAGGACACAACACAGATACGCAGTATTTT. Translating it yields CASSLGGHNTDTQYF.

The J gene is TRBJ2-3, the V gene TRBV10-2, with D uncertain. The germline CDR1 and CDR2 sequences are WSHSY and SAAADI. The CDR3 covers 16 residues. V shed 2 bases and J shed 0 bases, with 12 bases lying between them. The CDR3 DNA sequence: TGCGCCAGCAGTGAGAAGCCCATCTCTAGCACAGATACGCAGTATTTT. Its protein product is CASSEKPISSTDTQYF.

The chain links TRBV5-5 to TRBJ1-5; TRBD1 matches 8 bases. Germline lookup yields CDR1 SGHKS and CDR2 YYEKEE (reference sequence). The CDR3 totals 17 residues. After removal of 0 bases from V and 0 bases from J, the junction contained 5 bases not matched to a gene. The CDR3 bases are TGTGCCAGCAGCTTGGATACAGGGGGGTATAGCAATCAGCCCCAGCATTTT. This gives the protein CASSLDTGGYSNQPQHF.

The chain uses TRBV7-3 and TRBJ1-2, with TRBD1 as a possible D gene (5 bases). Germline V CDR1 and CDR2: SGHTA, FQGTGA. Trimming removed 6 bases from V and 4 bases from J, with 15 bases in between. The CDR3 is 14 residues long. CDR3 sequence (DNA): TGTGCCAGCAGTTCCGGGACGGGGGGCTATGGCTACACCTTC. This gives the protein CASSSGTGGYGYTF.

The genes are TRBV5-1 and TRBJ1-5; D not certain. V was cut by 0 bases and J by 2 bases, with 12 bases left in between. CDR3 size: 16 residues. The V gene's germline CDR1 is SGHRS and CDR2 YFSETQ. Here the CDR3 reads CASSLGGYEGNQPQHF. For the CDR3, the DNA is TGCGCCAGCAGCTTGGGAGGGTACGAGGGCAATCAGCCCCAGCATTTT.

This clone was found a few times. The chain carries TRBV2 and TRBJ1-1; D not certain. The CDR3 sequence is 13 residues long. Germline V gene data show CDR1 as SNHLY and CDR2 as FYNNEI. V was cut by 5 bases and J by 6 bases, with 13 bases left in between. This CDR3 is CASSRQAWSEAFF. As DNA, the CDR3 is TGTGCCAGCAGTAGACAAGCATGGTCTGAAGCTTTCTTT. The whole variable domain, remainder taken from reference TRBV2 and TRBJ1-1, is EPEVTQTPSHQVTQMGQEVILRCVPISNHLYFYWYRQILGQKVEFLVSFYNNEISEKSEIFDDQFSVERPDGSNFTLKIRSTKLEDSAMYFCASSRQAWSEAFFGQGTRLTVV.

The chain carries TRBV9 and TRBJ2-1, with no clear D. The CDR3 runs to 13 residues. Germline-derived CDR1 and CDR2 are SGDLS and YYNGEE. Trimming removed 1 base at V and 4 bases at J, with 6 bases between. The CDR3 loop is CASSVTLYNEQFF. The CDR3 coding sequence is TGTGCCAGCAGCGTAACTCTTTACAATGAGCAGTTCTTC.